This TCR beta chain originates from a study of blood T cell repertoires in COVID-19. Whole-study context: Sites across the United States, Italy and Spain contributed samples from acute and convalescent COVID-19.

Participant ages covered about 18 to 95 years across 24 US areas. CDR1 is MNHEY and CDR2 is SMNVEV in the germline V gene (reference sequence). This CDR3 is 14 amino acids long. Trimming left V 5 bases short and J 1 base short, with 11 bases between. Per the original methods: Quantification of nucleated cells was approximated via reference gene primer amplification. This table comes from immunoSEQ multiplex PCR, and its TCRdb copy is limited to in-frame clones, with some not included. The V and J calls and clone size are taken from that table; D and trimming were inferred from the DNA. The sample carries about 260,000 clones, roughly four fifths recorded once.

Sequenced sample: PBMCs or T cells enriched from blood (not recorded which). The rearrangement uses TRBV27 and TRBJ1-2, with D possibly being TRBD1 (5 bases). This sequence originates from a man aged 25-45 years with acute COVID-19. The CDR3 bases are TGTGCCAGCAGTCCGAGACAGCTTAACTATGGCTACACCTTC. Protein product: CASSPRQLNYGYTF.